The entry below gives a single TCR beta chain sequence along with its context. The antigen is not known. The authors ran a second PCR of 7 to 11 cycles using a sample-barcoded 5' primer and a J-beta primer mix. The template-switch adaptor was a 5' adaptor with 12 random nucleotides. It tagged each cDNA molecule. One entry per CDR3 protein, called by TCRdb with MiXCR from the 5' RACE reads. The sample records about 1.8 million distinct CDR3 sequences, 49% being singletons. This entry is derived from a study of blood T cells in healthy people across ages. Whole-study results and caveats: Aged donors had fewer naive CD4+ cells and lower diversity than long-lived donors. Investigators treated diversity estimates from one million T cells as underestimates.

The receptor's source is a woman aged 40 to 55 in good health. Material for sequencing was blood.

CDR3 sequence reads: CASGSQLTSGANVLTF. The CDR3 bases are TGTGCCAGCGGCTCGCAACTTACCTCTGGGGCCAACGTCCTGACTTTC. The chain recombines TRBV7-9 with TRBJ2-6; unclear D gene. The V gene lost 8 bases and the J gene lost 0 bases, with 14 bases spanning the gap. The CDR3 consists of 16 residues. Looked up from germline, CDR1 is SEHNR and CDR2 is FQNEAQ (reference sequence). The whole variable domain, filled in from reference TRBV7-9 and TRBJ2-6, reads DTGVSQNPRHKITKRGQNVTFRCDPISEHNRLYWYRQTLGQGPEFLTYFQNEAQLEKSRLLSDRFSAERPKGSFSTLEIQRTEQGDSAMYLCASGSQLTSGANVLTFGAGSRLTVL.